The subject of this entry is one TCR beta chain. The entry originates in a study of response to subunit inactivated influenza vaccine. After removal of 2 bases from V and 3 bases from J, the junction contained 10 bases not matched to a gene. Per germline, CDR1 SNHLY and CDR2 FYNNEI. This CDR3 has 17 amino acids. TCRdb redid the calling of the RT-PCR reads with MiXCR, one entry per CDR3 protein. Here the sample spans 530,000 or so distinct CDR3 sequences, about 12% being singletons. This receptor was identified in a man aged 50 to 59 who received an inactivated influenza vaccine. V gene TRBV2 combines with J gene TRBJ2-1; 7 nucleotides agree with TRBD1. Material: PBMCs from blood, obtained on the day of vaccination. CDR3 amino acids: CASSESLGQSIYNEQFF. In DNA form, the CDR3 reads TGTGCCAGCAGTGAAAGTCTGGGACAGTCCATCTACAATGAGCAGTTCTTC.